This T cell receptor beta chain was captured in a study of OX40 agonist ivuxolimab in advanced cancers. About the research overall: The study treated patients with ivuxolimab, an agonistic anti-OX40 (CD134) antibody. General study points: Clonal expansion was among the lowest in partial responders at 0.1-3.0 mg/kg, especially CD8+. CD8+ T cells showed, on average, more clonal expansion than CD4+ cells. Clonal expansion was seen in CD4+ and CD8+ blood T cells by week 6 at 0.1 to 3.0 mg/kg.

Profiled with immunoSEQ multiplex PCR; TCRdb holds only in-frame clones, not every one. The sample holds some 99,000 clones, around 94% seen once. Points on this clone: Antigen specificity is unknown.

The receptor was derived from an adult with an advanced solid tumor such as melanoma, head and neck, liver or kidney cancer. Sequenced material: CD4+ or CD8+ T cells sorted from blood, taken in a trial of the OX40 agonist ivuxolimab.

Here the CDR3 reads CASSFRQGAAGYTF. In DNA form, the CDR3 reads TGTGCCAGCAGTTTTCGACAGGGGGCGGCCGGCTACACCTTC. This chain links TRBV27 with TRBJ1-2; 10 nucleotides match TRBD1. V was clipped by 3 bases and J by 8 bases; unmatched bases: 6. Looked up from germline, CDR1 is MNHEY and CDR2 is SMNVEV (reference sequence). This CDR3 has 14 amino acids.